This T cell receptor beta chain came from a study of T cells in Graves' hyperthyroidism and ophthalmopathy. Regions amplified from RNA transcripts were the TCR beta CDR3 regions. HTBI primers were employed in a first-round RT-PCR of the TCR CDR3. MiXCR, applied by TCRdb to the multiplex PCR reads, yields one record per CDR3 protein. The repertoire holds about 580,000 distinct CDR3 sequences, with approximately 13% as singletons. Germline CDR1 LNHDA, CDR2 SQIVND (reference sequence). This CDR3 has 16 residues. V lost 5 bases to trimming and J lost 5 bases, with 19 bases between them. This clonotype has a handful of counts. The antigen is unknown. Study-wide findings and caveats: Most expanded thyroid clonotypes above 0.001 also appeared in blood.

Patients were excluded for uncontrolled infection, other autoimmune disease, pregnancy or lactation. Sequencing used blood. The chain is built from TRBV19 and TRBJ1-5; possibly TRBD1 for D (5 bases). This clonotype originated in a young woman with Graves' hyperthyroidism that later progressed to Graves' ophthalmopathy. In DNA, the CDR3 is TGTGCCAGTAGTCAGGAAGACAGCTCCGAGTATCAGCCCCAGCATTTT. Residues: CASSQEDSSEYQPQHF.